The 25 T cell receptor beta chains given below trace back to one sample, sequenced in a study of blood T cells in healthy people across ages. PCR was performed a second time for about 7 to 12 cycles using a sample-barcoded 5' primer and a J-beta primer mix. MiXCR, run by TCRdb on the 5' RACE reads, gives a single entry per CDR3 protein. The sample shows 1,100,000 or so distinct CDR3 sequences, 40% to 45% of them seen only once. What was sequenced was blood. The origin of the receptors is a woman aged 55-75 years in good health.

Points on this clonotype: This may stem from a read error, because a much larger clone lies one nucleotide away. This chain connects TRBV29-1 to TRBJ2-7, with 11 bases aligning to TRBD1. Germline CDR1 and CDR2: SQVTM and ANQGSEA. CDR3 length equals 15 residues. The junction had 11 bases not matched to a gene; V was cut back by 1 base and J by 9 bases. CDR3: CSVEVRTGGVSGQYF. The DNA for the CDR3 is TGCAGCGTTGAAGTTAGGACAGGGGGCGTCTCCGGGCAGTACTTC.

This chain connects TRBV3-1 to TRBJ2-4; 7 positions match TRBD1. Looked up from germline, CDR1 is LGHDT and CDR2 is YNNKEL (reference sequence). V lost 3 bases and J lost 13; bases outside the gene matches: 6. The CDR3 extends over 12 amino acids. CDR3 coding DNA: TGTGCCAGCAGCCATCCAACAGGGGTGCAGTACTTC. Its translation: CASSHPTGVQYF.

The chain links TRBV7-3 to TRBJ2-1; possible D gene TRBD2, 6 bases. Germline V CDR1 and CDR2: SGHTA, FQGTGA. Trimming shortened V by 5 bases and J by 10 bases, and 15 bases separated the two germline ends. The CDR3 contains 13 residues. CDR3 DNA sequence: TGTGCCAGCAGCCGCGGGACTTCCTACGAGCAGTTCTTC. As protein: CASSRGTSYEQFF.

This chain links TRBV3-1 with TRBJ2-7; TRBD2 aligns across 14 bases. TRBJ2-5 matches the DNA end more closely, so the J call is doubtful. Germline V gene sequence: CDR1 LGHDT, CDR2 YNNKEL (reference sequence). This CDR3 comprises 16 residues. CDR3 in amino acids: CASSQGGTSGSETQYF. DNA for the CDR3: TGTGCCAGCAGCCAGGGTGGGACTAGCGGGAGCGAGACCCAGTACTTC.

This clonotype was picked up a small number of times. The chain links TRBV14 to TRBJ2-1; D is ambiguous. In germline, CDR1 is SGHDN, CDR2 FVKESK. The CDR3 length is 13 residues. The V end lost 2 bases, the J end lost 8 bases, and 10 bases lay between the germline ends. The CDR3 sequence is CASSQYVVDEQFF. The CDR3 region has the DNA TGTGCCAGCAGCCAATACGTGGTGGATGAGCAGTTCTTC.

J is TRBJ1-2 and V is TRBV7-2; 10 positions agree with TRBD1. V dropped 4 bases and J dropped 2; count of bases not matched to a gene: 4. Germline V gene sequence: CDR1 SGHTA, CDR2 FQGNSA. The CDR3 loop spans 15 amino acids. The CDR3 reads CASSWGTGENYGYTF. CDR3 sequence (DNA): TGTGCCAGCAGCTGGGGGACAGGGGAAAACTATGGCTACACCTTC.

The V and J genes are TRBV20-1 and TRBJ2-7, with a weak D call TRBD2 (5 bases). The CDR3 consists of 14 residues. Deletions cut 3 bases from V and 3 bases from J, with 15 bases between. Germline loops: CDR1 DFQATT, CDR2 SNEGSKA (reference sequence). The CDR3 here is CSASLSRLSYEQYF. CDR3 nucleotides: TGCAGTGCTAGCCTATCCAGACTAAGCTACGAGCAGTACTTC.

The sample holds a few counts of this clonotype. This chain links TRBV7-2 with TRBJ2-5; tentatively, D is TRBD2 (6 bases). Germline-derived CDR1 and CDR2 are SGHTA and FQGNSA. CDR3 size: 15 residues. The V end lost 5 bases, the J end lost 1 base, and 14 bases lay between the germline ends. This chain's CDR3 is CASSPMRGAQETQYF. The CDR3 coding sequence is TGTGCCAGCAGCCCCATGCGGGGAGCCCAAGAGACCCAGTACTTC.

V is TRBV7-8 and J is TRBJ2-6, with D hard to call. Per germline, CDR1 SGHVS and CDR2 FQNEAQ. This CDR3 contains 19 residues. Trimming stripped 2 bases from V and 2 bases from J, with 19 bases between. Here the CDR3 reads CASSLFSSAFLTGANVLTF. The CDR3 DNA is TGTGCCAGCAGCTTATTCTCTTCGGCGTTCCTTACTGGGGCCAACGTCCTGACTTTC.

This clonotype was counted many times. CDR3 DNA: TGTGCCAGCAGTTACGCCGGAGGGAGCACAGATACGCAGTATTTT. Protein: CASSYAGGSTDTQYF. This sequence joins TRBV6-2 or TRBV6-3 and TRBJ2-3; tentative D call: TRBD2 (6 bases). Germline values: CDR1 MNHEY, CDR2 SVGEGT. V was shortened by 2 bases and J by 0 bases, with 9 bases between the two germline ends. The CDR3 has 15 amino acids.

This clonotype came up once. The chain uses TRBV12-3 or TRBV12-4 and TRBJ2-4; the match to TRBD2 covers 11 bases. The J call could be wrong; TRBJ2-7 is a better fit for the DNA end. The length of the CDR3 is 16 residues. CDR3 region: CASSFCRGTSGCEQYF. The CDR3 DNA reads as TGTGCCAGCAGTTTTTGTAGGGGGACTAGCGGTTGCGAGCAGTACTTC.

This chain connects TRBV29-1 to TRBJ2-5; D is tentatively TRBD1 or TRBD2 (5 bases each). Trimming cost V 4 bases and J 5 bases, with 11 bases left between them. The CDR3 sequence is 12 residues long. The germline gives CDR1 SQVTM, CDR2 ANQGSEA. The CDR3 region is CSVARGRETQYF. For the CDR3, the DNA is TGCAGCGTTGCCCGGGGACGGGAGACCCAGTACTTC.

This chain connects TRBV5-6 to TRBJ1-2; D perhaps matches TRBD1 (5 bases). CDR1 is SGHDT and CDR2 is YYEEEE in the germline V gene. CDR3 size: 15 residues. With 0 bases removed from V and 1 base from J, the gap between germline ends came to 10 bases. The CDR3 is CASSLDRRHNYGYTF. The CDR3 bases are TGTGCCAGCAGCTTGGACAGGAGGCATAACTATGGCTACACCTTC.

This clonotype was observed a few times. V usage is TRBV28 and J usage is TRBJ2-7; D may correspond to TRBD1 or TRBD2 (6 bases each). The V and J ends lost 6 bases and 3 bases respectively, with 15 bases between them. The V gene's germline CDR1 is MDHEN and CDR2 SYDVKM. The CDR3 covers 14 residues. The CDR3 DNA is TGTGCCAGCAGATCGGGGGCTCTCAGCTACGAGCAGTACTTC. Its translation is CASRSGALSYEQYF.

CDR3 amino acids: CSARDFPDNEQFF. In DNA, the CDR3 is TGCAGTGCTAGAGATTTCCCAGACAATGAGCAGTTCTTC. V usage is TRBV20-1 and J usage is TRBJ2-1; D not certain. Trimming cost V 0 bases and J 5 bases, with 8 bases left between them. Germline V CDR1 and CDR2: DFQATT, SNEGSKA (reference sequence). This CDR3 region has 13 residues.

J is TRBJ2-7 and V is TRBV4-1, with no clear D. The CDR3 loop spans 14 amino acids. V was pared by 3 bases and J by 2 bases, with 11 bases between. The germline V gene has CDR1 MGHRA and CDR2 YSYEKL. In DNA, the CDR3 is TGCGCCAGCAGCCATGTTGGCGGTACCTACGAGCAGTACTTC. Its protein product is CASSHVGGTYEQYF.

The rearrangement links TRBV11-2 to TRBJ2-2; tentative D call: TRBD2 (5 bases). Trimming removed 1 base from V and 0 bases from J, with 12 bases in between. The CDR3 is 17 amino acids. Germline-derived CDR1 and CDR2 are SGHAT and FQNNGV. CDR3 amino acids: CASSLGLPYANTGELFF. DNA for the CDR3: TGTGCCAGCAGCTTAGGACTACCGTATGCGAACACCGGGGAGCTGTTTTTT.

The rearrangement links TRBV20-1 to TRBJ1-5; D gene ambiguous. The germline V gene has CDR1 DFQATT and CDR2 SNEGSKA (reference sequence). CDR3 length: 14 amino acids. Trimming removed 5 bases from V and 1 base from J, with 12 bases in between. CDR3: CSALGFGSNQPQHF. In nucleotides, the CDR3 is TGCAGTGCTCTAGGGTTTGGGAGCAATCAGCCCCAGCATTTT.

This clonotype was recorded a few times. This chain connects TRBV7-8 to TRBJ2-7; D perhaps matches TRBD2 (6 bases). The CDR3 consists of 14 residues. Trimming removed 3 bases from V and 4 bases from J, with 13 bases in between. CDR1 is SGHVS and CDR2 is FQNEAQ in the germline V gene. Here the CDR3 reads CASSFDGSGYEQYF. DNA of the CDR3: TGTGCCAGCAGCTTTGACGGGAGTGGGTACGAGCAGTACTTC.

V gene TRBV5-1 combines with J gene TRBJ1-1, with a tentative D call TRBD1 (6 bases). Germline V gene sequence: CDR1 SGHRS, CDR2 YFSETQ. V lost 2 bases and J 4 bases, leaving 15 bases between the germline ends. The CDR3 runs to 15 residues. The CDR3 coding sequence is TGCGCCAGCAGCTTAACAGGGAACGGGGCCACTGAAGCTTTCTTT. This translates into CASSLTGNGATEAFF. Using reference TRBV5-1 and TRBJ1-1 for the parts outside the CDR3, the full variable domain is KAGVTQTPRYLIKTRGQQVTLSCSPISGHRSVSWYQQTPGQGLQFLFEYFSETQRNKGNFPGRFSGRQFSNSRSEMNVSTLELGDSALYLCASSLTGNGATEAFFGQGTRLTVV.

The chain joins TRBV6-6 to TRBJ2-5; 7 bases match TRBD1. J lost 4 bases, V lost 2 bases, and 10 bases had no gene match. The CDR3 sequence is 16 residues long. Germline CDR1 reads MNHNY; CDR2 reads SVGAGI (reference sequence). CDR3 nucleotide sequence: TGTGCCAGCAGTTACGGGATTTCACGGACAGGAGAGACCCAGTACTTC. The encoded protein is CASSYGISRTGETQYF.

This clonotype was observed a handful of times. The V gene is TRBV20-1, the J gene TRBJ2-5; D is unclear. Germline CDR1 DFQATT, CDR2 SNEGSKA (reference sequence). This CDR3 is 15 amino acids long. Between the trimmed V and J ends, which lost 3 bases and 2 bases, there was a span of 16 bases. The CDR3 DNA sequence: TGCAGTGCTAGCCGCGGCGGTGGTACACAAGAGACCCAGTACTTC. It specifies CSASRGGGTQETQYF.

A note on this clonotype: Mismatch with germline at one junction end may stem from a read error. The chain combines TRBV6-1 with TRBJ2-7; TRBD1 agrees at 7 bases. Judging by the DNA end, TRBJ2-4 fits better; the J call may be wrong. Germline V gene data show CDR1 as MNHNS and CDR2 as SASEGT. This CDR3 is 15 amino acids long. The CDR3 reads CASSAVGTAENIQYF. Written as DNA, the CDR3 is TGTGCCAGCAGTGCCGTCGGGACAGCCGAAAACATTCAGTACTTC.

This chain uses TRBV12-3 or TRBV12-4 with TRBJ2-3, with TRBD2 identical over 10 bases. The CDR3 totals 15 residues. Trimming at V came to 6 bases and at J to 6 bases, leaving 9 bases not matched to a gene. CDR3 amino acids: CASSARTSGFDTQYF. The CDR3 nucleotides are TGTGCCAGCAGCGCAAGGACTAGCGGATTCGATACGCAGTATTTT.

This clonotype has only a few counts. The rearrangement links TRBV5-1 to TRBJ2-1; D unresolved. This CDR3 is built from 13 residues. The V end was cut by 6 bases, the J end by 0 bases, with 7 bases between. Germline V gene lookup returns CDR1 SGHRS and CDR2 YFSETQ. In DNA, the CDR3 is TGCGCCAGCACGGTTGGCTCCTACAATGAGCAGTTCTTC. Translated: CASTVGSYNEQFF.